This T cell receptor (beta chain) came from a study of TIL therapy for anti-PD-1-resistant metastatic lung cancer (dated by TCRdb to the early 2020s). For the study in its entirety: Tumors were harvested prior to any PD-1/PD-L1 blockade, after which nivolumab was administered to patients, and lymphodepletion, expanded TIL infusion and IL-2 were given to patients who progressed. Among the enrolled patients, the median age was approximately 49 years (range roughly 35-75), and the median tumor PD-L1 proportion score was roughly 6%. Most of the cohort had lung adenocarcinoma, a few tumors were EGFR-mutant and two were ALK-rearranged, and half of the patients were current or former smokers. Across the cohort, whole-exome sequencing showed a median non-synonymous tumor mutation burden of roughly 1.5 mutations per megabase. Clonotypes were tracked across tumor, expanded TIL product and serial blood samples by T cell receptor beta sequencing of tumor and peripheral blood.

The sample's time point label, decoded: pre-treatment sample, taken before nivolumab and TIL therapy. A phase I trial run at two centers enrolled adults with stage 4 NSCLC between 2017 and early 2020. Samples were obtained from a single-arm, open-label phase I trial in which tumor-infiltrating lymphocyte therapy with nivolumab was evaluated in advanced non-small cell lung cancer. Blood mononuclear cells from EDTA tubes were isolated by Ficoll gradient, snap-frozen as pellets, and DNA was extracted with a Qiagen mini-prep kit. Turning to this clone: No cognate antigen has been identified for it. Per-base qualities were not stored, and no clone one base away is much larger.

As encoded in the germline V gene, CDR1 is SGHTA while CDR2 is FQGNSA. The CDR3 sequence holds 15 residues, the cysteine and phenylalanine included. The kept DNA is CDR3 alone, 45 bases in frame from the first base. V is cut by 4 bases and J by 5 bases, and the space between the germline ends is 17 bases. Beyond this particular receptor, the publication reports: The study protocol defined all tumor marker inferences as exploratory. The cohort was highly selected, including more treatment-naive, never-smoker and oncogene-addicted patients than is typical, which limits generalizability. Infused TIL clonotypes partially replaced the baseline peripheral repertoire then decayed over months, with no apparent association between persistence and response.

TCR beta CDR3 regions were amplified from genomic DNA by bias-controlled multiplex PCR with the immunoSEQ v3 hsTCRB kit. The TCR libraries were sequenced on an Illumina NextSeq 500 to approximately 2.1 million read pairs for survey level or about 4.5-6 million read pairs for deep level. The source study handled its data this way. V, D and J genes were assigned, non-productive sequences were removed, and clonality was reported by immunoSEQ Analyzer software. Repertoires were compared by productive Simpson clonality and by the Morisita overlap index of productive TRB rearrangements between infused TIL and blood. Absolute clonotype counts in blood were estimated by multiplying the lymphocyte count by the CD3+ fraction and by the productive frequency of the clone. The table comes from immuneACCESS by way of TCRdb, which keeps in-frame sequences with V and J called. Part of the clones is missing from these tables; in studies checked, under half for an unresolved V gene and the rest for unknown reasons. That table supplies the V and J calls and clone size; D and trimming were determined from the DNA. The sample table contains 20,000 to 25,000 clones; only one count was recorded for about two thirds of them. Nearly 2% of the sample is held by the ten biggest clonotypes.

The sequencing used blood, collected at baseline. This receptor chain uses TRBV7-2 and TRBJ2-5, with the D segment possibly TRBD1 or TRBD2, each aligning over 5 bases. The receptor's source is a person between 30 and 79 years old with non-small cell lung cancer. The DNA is TGTGCCAGCAGCTCGAGGGGCTGGGGAACGGAGACCCAGTACTTC. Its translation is CASSSRGWGTETQYF.